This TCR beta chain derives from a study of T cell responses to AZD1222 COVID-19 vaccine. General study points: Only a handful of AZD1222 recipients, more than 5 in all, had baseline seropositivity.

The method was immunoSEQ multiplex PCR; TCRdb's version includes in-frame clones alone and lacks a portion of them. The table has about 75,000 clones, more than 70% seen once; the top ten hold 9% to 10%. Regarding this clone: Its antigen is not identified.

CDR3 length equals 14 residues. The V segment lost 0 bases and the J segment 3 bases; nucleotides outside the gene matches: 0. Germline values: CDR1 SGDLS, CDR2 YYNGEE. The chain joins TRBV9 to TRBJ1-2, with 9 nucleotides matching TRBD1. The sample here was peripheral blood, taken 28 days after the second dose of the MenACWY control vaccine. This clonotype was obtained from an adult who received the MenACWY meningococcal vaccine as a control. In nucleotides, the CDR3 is TGTGCCAGCAGCGTAGGGACAGGGGACTATGGCTACACCTTC. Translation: CASSVGTGDYGYTF.